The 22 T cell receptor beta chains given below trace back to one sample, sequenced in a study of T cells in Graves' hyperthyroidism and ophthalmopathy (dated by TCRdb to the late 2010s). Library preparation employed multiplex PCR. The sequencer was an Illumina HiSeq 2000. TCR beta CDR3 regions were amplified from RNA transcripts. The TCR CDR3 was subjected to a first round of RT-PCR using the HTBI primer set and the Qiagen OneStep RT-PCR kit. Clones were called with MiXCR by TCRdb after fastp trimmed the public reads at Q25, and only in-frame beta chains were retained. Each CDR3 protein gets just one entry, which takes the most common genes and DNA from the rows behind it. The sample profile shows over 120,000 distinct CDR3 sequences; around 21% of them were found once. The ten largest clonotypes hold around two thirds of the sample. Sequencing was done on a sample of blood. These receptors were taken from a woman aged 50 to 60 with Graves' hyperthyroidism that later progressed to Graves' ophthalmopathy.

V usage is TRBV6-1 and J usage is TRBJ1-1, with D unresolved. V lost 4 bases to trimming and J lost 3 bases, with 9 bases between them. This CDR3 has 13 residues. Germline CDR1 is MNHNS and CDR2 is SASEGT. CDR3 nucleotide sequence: TGTGCCAGCAGTGTCACAGCTGACACTGAAGCTTTCTTT. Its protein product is CASSVTADTEAFF.

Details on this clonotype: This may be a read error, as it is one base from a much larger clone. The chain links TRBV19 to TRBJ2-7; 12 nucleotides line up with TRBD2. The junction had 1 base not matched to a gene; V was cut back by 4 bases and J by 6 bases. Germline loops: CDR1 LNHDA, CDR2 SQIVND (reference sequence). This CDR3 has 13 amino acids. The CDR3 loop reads CASSKTSGSEQYF. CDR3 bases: TGTGCCAGTAGTAAGACTAGCGGGAGCGAGCAGTACTTC.

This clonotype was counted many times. This chain's CDR3 is CASSESTISNQPQHF. The DNA of the CDR3 is TGCGCCAGCAGTGAGTCGACAATTAGCAATCAGCCCCAGCATTTT. V gene TRBV10-2 combines with J gene TRBJ1-5; D unresolved. CDR1 is WSHSY, CDR2 SAAADI, per germline. The V gene lost 0 bases and the J gene lost 0 bases, with 6 bases spanning the gap. The CDR3 consists of 15 residues.

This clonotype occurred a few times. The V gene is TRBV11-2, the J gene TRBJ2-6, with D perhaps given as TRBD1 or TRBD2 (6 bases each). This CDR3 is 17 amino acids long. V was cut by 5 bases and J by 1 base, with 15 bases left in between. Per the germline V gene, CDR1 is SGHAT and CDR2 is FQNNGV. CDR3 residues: CASSPIGGASGANVLTF. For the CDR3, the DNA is TGTGCCAGCAGCCCCATCGGGGGCGCTTCTGGGGCCAACGTCCTGACTTTC.

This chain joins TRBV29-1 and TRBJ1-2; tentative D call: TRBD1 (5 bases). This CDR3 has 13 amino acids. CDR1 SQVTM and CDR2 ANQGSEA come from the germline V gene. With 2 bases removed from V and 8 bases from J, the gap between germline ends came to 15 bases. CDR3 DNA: TGCAGCGTTGAACACCGACAGCGGAGGGGCTACACCTTC. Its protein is CSVEHRQRRGYTF.

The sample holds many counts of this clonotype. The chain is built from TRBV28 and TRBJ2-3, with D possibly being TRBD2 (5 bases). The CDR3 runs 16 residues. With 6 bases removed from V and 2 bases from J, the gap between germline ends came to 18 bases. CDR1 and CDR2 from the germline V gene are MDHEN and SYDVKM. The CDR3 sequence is CASSRPGGGPTDTQYF. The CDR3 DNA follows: TGTGCCAGCAGCCGACCGGGCGGCGGGCCCACAGATACGCAGTATTTT. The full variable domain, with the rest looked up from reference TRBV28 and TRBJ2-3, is DVKVTQSSRYLVKRTGEKVFLECVQDMDHENMFWYRQDPGLGLRLIYFSYDVKMKEKGDIPEGYSVSREKKERFSLILESASTNQTSMYLCASSRPGGGPTDTQYFGPGTRLTVL.

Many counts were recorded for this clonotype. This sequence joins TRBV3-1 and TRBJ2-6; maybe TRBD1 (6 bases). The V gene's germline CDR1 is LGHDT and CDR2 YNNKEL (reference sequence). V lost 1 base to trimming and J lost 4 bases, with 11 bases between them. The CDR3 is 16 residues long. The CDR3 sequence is CASSQGAGVGANVLTF. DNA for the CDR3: TGTGCCAGCAGCCAAGGCGCAGGGGTCGGGGCCAACGTCCTGACTTTC.

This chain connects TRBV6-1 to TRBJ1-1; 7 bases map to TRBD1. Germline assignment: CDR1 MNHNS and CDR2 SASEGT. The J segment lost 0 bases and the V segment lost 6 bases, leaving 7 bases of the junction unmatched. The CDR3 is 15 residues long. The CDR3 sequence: CASRRRTGLNTEAFF. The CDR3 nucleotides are TGTGCCAGCAGAAGGCGGACAGGTCTGAACACTGAAGCTTTCTTT.

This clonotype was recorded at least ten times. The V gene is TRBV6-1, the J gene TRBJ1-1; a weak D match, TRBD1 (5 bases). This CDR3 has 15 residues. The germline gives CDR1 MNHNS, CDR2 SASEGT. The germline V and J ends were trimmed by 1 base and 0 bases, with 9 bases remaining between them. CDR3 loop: CASSEDGHVNTEAFF. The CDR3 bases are TGTGCCAGCAGTGAAGATGGACACGTGAACACTGAAGCTTTCTTT.

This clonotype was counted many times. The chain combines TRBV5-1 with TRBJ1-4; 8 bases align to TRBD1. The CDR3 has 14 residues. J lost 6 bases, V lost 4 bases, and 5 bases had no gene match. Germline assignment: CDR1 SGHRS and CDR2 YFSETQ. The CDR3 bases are TGCGCCAGCAGCCCGGACAGGGTTCATGAAAAACTGTTTTTT. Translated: CASSPDRVHEKLFF.

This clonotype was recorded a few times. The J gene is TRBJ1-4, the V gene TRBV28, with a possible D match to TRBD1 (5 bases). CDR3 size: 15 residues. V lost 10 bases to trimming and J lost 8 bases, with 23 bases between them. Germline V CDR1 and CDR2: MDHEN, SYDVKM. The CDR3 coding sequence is TGTGCCACCAGCTACCAGCAGGGTAGTGCCGAAAAACTGTTTTTT. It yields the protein CATSYQQGSAEKLFF.

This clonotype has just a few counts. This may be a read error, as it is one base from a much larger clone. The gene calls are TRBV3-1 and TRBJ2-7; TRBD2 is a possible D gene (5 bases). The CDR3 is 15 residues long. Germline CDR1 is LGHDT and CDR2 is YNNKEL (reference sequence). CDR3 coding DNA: TGTGCCAGCAGCCAAGATGCAGGCCGAGGGTGGGAGCAGCACTTC. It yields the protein CASSQDAGRGWEQHF.

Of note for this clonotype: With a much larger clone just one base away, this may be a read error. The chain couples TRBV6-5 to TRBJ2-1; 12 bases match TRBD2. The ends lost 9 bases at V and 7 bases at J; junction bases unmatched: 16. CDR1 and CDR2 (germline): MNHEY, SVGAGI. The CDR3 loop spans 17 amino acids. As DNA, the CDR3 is TGTGCCAGGGGGGGGGGAACCGGGACTAGCGGGTCGAATGAGCAGTTCTTC. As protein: CARGGGTGTSGSNEQFF.

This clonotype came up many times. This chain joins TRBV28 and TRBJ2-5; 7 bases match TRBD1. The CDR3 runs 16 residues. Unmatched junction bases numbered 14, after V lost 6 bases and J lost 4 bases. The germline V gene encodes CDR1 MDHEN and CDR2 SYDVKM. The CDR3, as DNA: TGTGCCAGCAGCCTACCCCCGACAGGGAGTCTAGAGACCCAGTACTTC. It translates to CASSLPPTGSLETQYF.

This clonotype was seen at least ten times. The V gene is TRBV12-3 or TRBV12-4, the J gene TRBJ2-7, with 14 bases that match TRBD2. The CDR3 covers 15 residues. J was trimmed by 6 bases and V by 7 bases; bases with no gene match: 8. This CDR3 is CASTLGTSGRSEQYF. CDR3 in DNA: TGTGCCAGCACCTTGGGGACTAGCGGGAGAAGCGAGCAGTACTTC.

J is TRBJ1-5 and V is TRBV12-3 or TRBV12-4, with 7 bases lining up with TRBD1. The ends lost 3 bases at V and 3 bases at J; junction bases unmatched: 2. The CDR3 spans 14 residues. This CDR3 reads CASSFGTVNQPQHF. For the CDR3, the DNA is TGTGCCAGCAGTTTCGGGACAGTCAATCAGCCCCAGCATTTT.

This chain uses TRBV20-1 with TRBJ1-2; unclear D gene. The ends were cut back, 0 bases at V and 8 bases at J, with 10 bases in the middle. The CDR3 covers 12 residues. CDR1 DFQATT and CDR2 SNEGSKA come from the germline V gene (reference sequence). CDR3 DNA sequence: TGCAGTGCTAGAGATGGGGTTGGAGGCTACACCTTC. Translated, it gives CSARDGVGGYTF.

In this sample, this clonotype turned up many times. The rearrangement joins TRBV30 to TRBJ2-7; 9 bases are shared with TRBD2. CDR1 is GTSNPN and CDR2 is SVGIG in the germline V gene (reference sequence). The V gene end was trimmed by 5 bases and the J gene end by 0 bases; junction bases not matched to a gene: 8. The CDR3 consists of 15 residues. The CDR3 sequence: CAWGLAGVLSYEQYF. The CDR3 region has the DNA TGTGCCTGGGGATTAGCGGGAGTCCTCTCCTACGAGCAGTACTTC.

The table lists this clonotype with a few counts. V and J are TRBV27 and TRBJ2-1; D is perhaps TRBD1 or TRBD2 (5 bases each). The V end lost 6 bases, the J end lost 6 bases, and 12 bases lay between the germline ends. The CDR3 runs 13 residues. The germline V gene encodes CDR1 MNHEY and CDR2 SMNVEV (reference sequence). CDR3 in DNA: TGTGCCAGCAGGACTGGGGGAATCAATGAGCAGTTCTTC. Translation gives CASRTGGINEQFF.

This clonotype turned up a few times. The CDR3 sequence is CASRARTGGGTDTQYF. CDR3 nucleotide sequence: TGTGCCAGCAGAGCCCGAACAGGGGGCGGCACAGATACGCAGTATTTT. The chain employs TRBV2 and TRBJ2-3; 9 positions match TRBD1. Trimming took 6 bases from V and 1 from J; bases not matched to a gene: 8. The CDR3 totals 16 residues. Germline V gene lookup returns CDR1 SNHLY and CDR2 FYNNEI.

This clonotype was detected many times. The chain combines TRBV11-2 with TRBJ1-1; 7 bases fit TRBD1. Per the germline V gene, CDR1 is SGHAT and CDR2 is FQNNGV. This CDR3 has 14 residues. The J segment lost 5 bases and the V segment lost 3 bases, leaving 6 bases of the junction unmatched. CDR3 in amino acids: CASSLMSRGTEAFF. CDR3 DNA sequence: TGTGCCAGCAGCTTGATGTCCAGGGGGACTGAAGCTTTCTTT.

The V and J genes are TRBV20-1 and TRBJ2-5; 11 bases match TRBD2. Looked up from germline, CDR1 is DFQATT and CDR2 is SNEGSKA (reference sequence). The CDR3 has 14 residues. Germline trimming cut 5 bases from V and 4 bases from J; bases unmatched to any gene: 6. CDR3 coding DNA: TGCAGTGCTTTAGCGGGAGGGCCGCGAGAGACCCAGTACTTC. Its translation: CSALAGGPRETQYF.